The subject of this entry is one TCR beta chain. What it binds is unknown. Unique molecular identifiers featured in how the TCRbeta library was prepared. TCRdb independently ran MiXCR on the PCR reads; one entry per CDR3 protein. The sample gives about 250,000 distinct CDR3 sequences, more than 20% of which show up once; 4% to 6% is in the top ten. The sample is drawn from a study of T-cell reconstitution after alpha-beta-depleted transplantation in children. The study's findings and limits: Several hundred expanded graft clones reportedly supplied alpha-beta T cells about two months after transplant. A year post-transplant, T-cell counts and diversity derived mostly from newly produced T cells.

Germline V gives CDR1 SQVTM, CDR2 ANQGSEA. This CDR3 has 22 residues. Trimming took 6 bases from V and 10 from J; bases not matched to a gene: 39. The sequenced sample was PBMCs, mostly from graft donor cells, obtained 360 days after TCRalphabeta/CD19-depleted stem cell transplant. This chain uses TRBV29-1 with TRBJ2-1, with TRBD2 matching over 7 bases. The sequence derives from a female patient aged 2-9 years who had a stem cell transplant for congenital amegakaryocytic thrombocytopenia, so the T cells may come from the graft donor. The CDR3 DNA reads as TGCAGCGTCGAAAATAGTTTCGCCGGTGGGCTTCGGCCTTGGCGGGAGATTGGGGAGCAGTTCTTC. Its translation is CSVENSFAGGLRPWREIGEQFF.